This T cell receptor beta chain is drawn from a study of T cell changes during pregnancy in multiple sclerosis. V lost 1 base, J lost 1 base, and 9 bases lay in between. This CDR3 contains 15 residues. Germline CDR1 reads MDHEN; CDR2 reads SYDVKM. Repertoires were generated with immunoSEQ multiplex PCR, while TCRdb's copy carries only in-frame clones and drops some. In the table there are tens of thousands of clones, roughly 91% of which are singletons. Sample: CD8+ T cells from peripheral blood mononuclear cells, taken before pregnancy. The sequence was collected from a female donor with multiple sclerosis, enrolled in a pregnancy study. The chain is built from TRBV28 and TRBJ2-3; D possibly corresponds to TRBD1 (5 bases). DNA for the CDR3: TGTGCCAGCAGTTTATCAGGGTCCGGCACAGATACGCAGTATTTT. Encoded protein: CASSLSGSGTDTQYF. The variable domain in full, completed from reference TRBV28 and TRBJ2-3, reads DVKVTQSSRYLVKRTGEKVFLECVQDMDHENMFWYRQDPGLGLRLIYFSYDVKMKEKGDIPEGYSVSREKKERFSLILESASTNQTSMYLCASSLSGSGTDTQYFGPGTRLTVL.